Presented here are 10 T cell receptor beta chains from one specimen sequenced in a study of blood T cell repertoires in COVID-19. Sequencing was performed with immunoSEQ multiplex PCR; in TCRdb, only in-frame clones are kept and a portion is missing. The profile shows approximately 60,000 clones, approximately 78% of them singletons. Sequencing was done on a sample of peripheral blood. The origin of the receptors is a man in his sixties with COVID-19, enrolled during active disease.

This sequence joins TRBV4-2 and TRBJ2-5; D is ambiguous. There are 14 residues in the CDR3. The germline gives CDR1 LGHNA, CDR2 YNFKEQ. Trimming removed 1 base from V and 3 bases from J, with 9 bases in between. The chain's CDR3 is CASSQALTEETQYF. For the CDR3, the DNA is TGTGCCAGCAGCCAAGCATTAACAGAAGAGACCCAGTACTTC.

The J gene is TRBJ1-1, the V gene TRBV2; the match to TRBD1 covers 8 bases. J was trimmed by 0 bases and V by 6 bases; bases with no gene match: 3. The germline CDR1 and CDR2 sequences are SNHLY and FYNNEI. This CDR3 has 14 amino acids. CDR3 amino acids: CASRDRVLNTEAFF. The CDR3 nucleotides are TGTGCCAGCAGGGACAGGGTGTTGAACACTGAAGCTTTCTTT.

Concerning this clone itself: Other DNA sequences in the sample encode the same CDR3. The chain employs TRBV20-1 and TRBJ2-7, with TRBD1 matching over 8 bases. There are 11 residues in the CDR3. J gave up 5 bases and V 6 bases, and 3 bases lay outside the gene matches. Germline V gene sequence: CDR1 DFQATT, CDR2 SNEGSKA (reference sequence). This chain's CDR3 is CSAGQGDEQYF. The CDR3, as DNA: TGCAGTGCAGGACAGGGTGACGAGCAGTACTTC.

The chain has TRBV5-1 and TRBJ2-2, with TRBD1 as a possible D gene (5 bases). V lost 1 base and J lost 2, with 9 bases in between. The CDR3 is made up of 15 amino acids. CDR1 and CDR2 from the germline V gene are SGHRS and YFSETQ. CDR3 amino acids: CASSLIRGNTGELFF. The DNA for the CDR3 is TGCGCCAGCAGCTTGATTAGGGGAAACACCGGGGAGCTGTTTTTT.

The chain is built from TRBV6-6 and TRBJ2-1; D perhaps matches TRBD2 (6 bases). In germline, CDR1 is MNHNY, CDR2 SVGAGI (reference sequence). This CDR3 region has 13 residues. V was trimmed by 4 bases and J by 6 bases, leaving 10 bases between them. The CDR3 bases are TGTGCCAGCAGTTTTGGACTACCCAATGAGCAGTTCTTC. Its translation: CASSFGLPNEQFF.

This chain uses TRBV2 with TRBJ2-5; D perhaps matches TRBD2 (5 bases). The CDR3 consists of 12 residues. V lost 7 bases to trimming and J lost 5 bases, with 11 bases between them. Germline V lookup: CDR1 SNHLY, CDR2 FYNNEI. CDR3 DNA: TGTGCCAGCATTACGACGGGGGAGACCCAGTACTTC. It codes for CASITTGETQYF.

In its sample, this clone was seen a few times. The rearrangement links TRBV19 to TRBJ2-7, with D possibly matching TRBD1 (6 bases). V was cut by 10 bases and J by 0 bases, with 19 bases left in between. This CDR3 spans 15 amino acids. Germline V gene sequence: CDR1 LNHDA, CDR2 SQIVND (reference sequence). CDR3: CATADRDTTSYEQYF. The CDR3 DNA is TGTGCCACCGCCGACCGGGACACAACCTCCTACGAGCAGTACTTC.

The chain uses TRBV30 and TRBJ2-7; a weak D match, TRBD1 (6 bases). Trimming cost V 0 bases and J 5 bases, with 17 bases left between them. The CDR3 consists of 15 residues. Germline-derived CDR1 and CDR2 are GTSNPN and SVGIG (reference sequence). The CDR3 DNA follows: TGTGCCTGGAGTGTACTTGGGGGCTCATCCAACGAGCAGTACTTC. Translated: CAWSVLGGSSNEQYF.

This clone appeared a single time. The chain couples TRBV5-1 to TRBJ2-3, with 7 bases identical to TRBD1. The germline V gene has CDR1 SGHRS and CDR2 YFSETQ. V lost 4 bases and J lost 5; bases outside the gene matches: 7. CDR3 size: 14 residues. CDR3 residues: CASSLQTGEDTQYF. The CDR3 coding sequence is TGCGCCAGCAGCCTTCAAACAGGGGAAGATACGCAGTATTTT.

This chain joins TRBV7-9 and TRBJ2-3; perhaps TRBD2 as D (7 bases). This CDR3 has 16 amino acids. Trimming removed 3 bases from V and 1 base from J, with 14 bases in between. Germline assignment: CDR1 SEHNR and CDR2 FQNEAQ (reference sequence). Here the CDR3 DNA reads TGTGCCAGCAGCTTGAAGGGGGGGACGGGCACAGATACGCAGTATTTT. It is translated as CASSLKGGTGTDTQYF.